This T cell receptor (beta chain) was profiled in a study of blood T cells in healthy people across ages. In regard to this clonotype: One end of the junction does not line up with germline, which may come from a read error.

The CDR3 is 13 residues long. CDR1 MDHEN and CDR2 SYDVKM come from the germline V gene. Combining a sample-barcoded 5' primer with a J-beta primer mix, a second PCR ran for roughly 7 to 12 cycles. One entry per CDR3 protein results from TCRdb running MiXCR on the 5' RACE reads. The data hold about 760,000 distinct CDR3 sequences, with approximately 60% observed a single time. This TCR derives from a man aged 35 to 55 in good health. Sequencing was carried out using blood. V is TRBV28 and J is TRBJ2-4; the D gene is possibly TRBD1 (5 bases). The J call may be faulty, since TRBJ2-7 better matches the DNA end. CDR3: CACSGQLSYEQYF. CDR3 coding DNA: TGTGCCTGCAGTGGACAATTATCCTACGAGCAGTACTTC.